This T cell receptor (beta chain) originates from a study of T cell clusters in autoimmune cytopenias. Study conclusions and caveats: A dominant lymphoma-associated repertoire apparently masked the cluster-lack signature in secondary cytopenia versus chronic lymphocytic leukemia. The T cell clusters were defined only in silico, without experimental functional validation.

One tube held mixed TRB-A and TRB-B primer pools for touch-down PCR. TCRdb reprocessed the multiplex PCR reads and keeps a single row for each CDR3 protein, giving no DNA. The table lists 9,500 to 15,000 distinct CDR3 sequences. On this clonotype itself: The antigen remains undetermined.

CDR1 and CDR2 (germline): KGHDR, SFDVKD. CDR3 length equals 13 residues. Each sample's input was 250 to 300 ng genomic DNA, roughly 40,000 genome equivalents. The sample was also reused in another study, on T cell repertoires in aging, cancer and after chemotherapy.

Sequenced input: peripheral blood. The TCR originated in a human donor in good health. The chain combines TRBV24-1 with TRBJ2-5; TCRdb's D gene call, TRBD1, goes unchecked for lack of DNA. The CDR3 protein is CATGTGGQETQYF.